The 31 T cell receptor beta chains in this list originate from one sample, sequenced in a study of CD4 T cells in relation to SARS-CoV-2 and coronaviruses. These receptors have no known antigen. The method was immunoSEQ multiplex PCR; TCRdb's version includes in-frame clones alone and lacks a portion of them. Of approximately 18,000 clones listed, 82% are singletons. Unexposed donor CD4+ T cells date from about 2011-2018, before the COVID-19 pandemic. The cells were cultured for about ten days before CD4+ T cells were isolated. What was sequenced was CD4+ T cells from PBMCs, cultured in vitro. The origin of the receptors is a human donor in good health.

The rearrangement uses TRBV24-1 and TRBJ2-1; 8 nucleotides align to TRBD2. V shed 4 bases and J 7 bases; nucleotides not matched to a gene: 5. The CDR3 runs 14 residues. Germline-derived CDR1 and CDR2 are KGHDR and SFDVKD. The chain's CDR3 is CATSESGGENEQFF. The DNA of the CDR3 is TGTGCCACCAGTGAGTCGGGAGGGGAGAATGAGCAGTTCTTC.

This clone was observed a few times. CDR3 in amino acids: CASSQGLAARVDTQYF. CDR3 sequence (DNA): TGTGCCAGCAGCCAAGGCCTAGCGGCGAGGGTAGATACGCAGTATTTT. The chain recombines TRBV14 with TRBJ2-3; 7 bases line up with TRBD2. Germline CDR1 and CDR2: SGHDN and FVKESK. V trimming: 1 base; J trimming: 5 bases; junction bases outside the gene matches: 9. The length of the CDR3 is 16 residues.

This chain joins TRBV3-1 (or the pseudogene TRBV3-2) and TRBJ2-7; either TRBD1 or TRBD2 may fit D (5 bases each). Germline CDR1 and CDR2: LGHDT and YNNKEL (reference sequence). This CDR3 spans 14 amino acids. Trimming cost V 2 bases and J 9 bases, with 17 bases left between them. CDR3 in amino acids: CASSQRRDGLVQYF. The CDR3 coding sequence is TGTGCCAGCAGCCAACGACGGGACGGCCTGGTGCAGTACTTC.

This clone was counted once. The V and J genes are TRBV6-5 and TRBJ2-5, with TRBD2 identical over 7 bases. V lost 0 bases and J lost 4; bases outside the gene matches: 8. This CDR3 contains 16 residues. Looked up from germline, CDR1 is MNHEY and CDR2 is SVGAGI. The CDR3 spells CASSYSRLAGRETQYF. The CDR3 DNA sequence: TGTGCCAGCAGTTACTCGAGACTAGCCGGGCGAGAGACCCAGTACTTC.

The chain couples TRBV12-3 or TRBV12-4 to TRBJ2-7, with a possible D match to TRBD2 (5 bases). V lost 5 bases to trimming and J lost 6 bases, with 8 bases between them. The CDR3 runs to 11 residues. The chain's CDR3 is CASSRGSEQYF. The CDR3 DNA is TGTGCCAGCAGTCGGGGTTCCGAGCAGTACTTC.

The rearrangement joins TRBV10-1 to TRBJ1-5; no clear D gene. The germline CDR1 and CDR2 sequences are WNHNN and SYGVQD (reference sequence). Trimming left V 2 bases short and J 6 bases short, with 17 bases between. This CDR3 has 16 residues. The CDR3 is CASSEDPLSVGQPQHF. CDR3 bases: TGCGCCAGCAGTGAGGACCCCCTGAGCGTTGGTCAGCCCCAGCATTTT.

J is TRBJ1-2 and V is TRBV7-9; D not resolved. CDR3 length: 15 residues. The germline gives CDR1 SEHNR, CDR2 FQNEAQ (reference sequence). Trimming took off 5 bases at V and 3 bases at J, with 16 bases between the two ends. The CDR3 DNA is TGTGCCAGCAGCAAAAACAAAGGAGCGGACTATGGCTACACCTTC. Amino acids: CASSKNKGADYGYTF.

The chain has TRBV19 and TRBJ2-1; D not certain. Trimming took off 3 bases at V and 3 bases at J, with 12 bases between the two ends. CDR1 is LNHDA and CDR2 is SQIVND in the germline V gene (reference sequence). The CDR3 runs to 15 residues. This CDR3 reads CASSIDRQNYNEQFF. CDR3 coding DNA: TGTGCCAGTAGTATTGATCGGCAGAACTACAATGAGCAGTTCTTC.

V usage is TRBV29-1 and J usage is TRBJ1-2; D might be TRBD1 (6 bases). The CDR3 is 12 residues long. Trimming took 3 bases from V and 9 from J, leaving 14 bases between them. Germline CDR1 is SQVTM and CDR2 is ANQGSEA. CDR3 region: CSVDRGTLSYTF. The CDR3 DNA is TGCAGCGTTGACAGGGGTACCCTTAGCTACACCTTC.

This chain connects TRBV30 to TRBJ2-2; no firm D call. The V gene's germline CDR1 is GTSNPN and CDR2 SVGIG (reference sequence). The CDR3 consists of 12 residues. Trimming cost V 0 bases and J 5 bases, with 4 bases left between them. Written as DNA, the CDR3 is TGTGCCTGGAGTGTGCTTACCGGGGAGCTGTTTTTT. Amino acid sequence: CAWSVLTGELFF.

V usage is TRBV6-1 and J usage is TRBJ2-7; D remains ambiguous. V lost 0 bases and J 7 bases, leaving 13 bases between the germline ends. CDR3 length: 14 residues. CDR1 is MNHNS and CDR2 is SASEGT in the germline V gene. The CDR3 protein is CASSEAPPGDEQYF. CDR3 nucleotide sequence: TGTGCCAGCAGTGAAGCCCCACCTGGTGATGAGCAGTACTTC.

This chain connects TRBV7-2 to TRBJ2-7, with D unresolved. Trimming removed 5 bases from V and 6 bases from J, with 14 bases in between. CDR1 is SGHTA and CDR2 is FQGNSA in the germline V gene. The CDR3 sequence is 13 residues long. CDR3 residues: CASSAYSGFEQYF. The CDR3, as DNA: TGTGCCAGCAGCGCATATAGTGGCTTCGAGCAGTACTTC.

V is TRBV7-2 and J is TRBJ1-1; weak D call: TRBD1 (5 bases). The CDR3 is 13 residues long. V lost 5 bases and J lost 1, with 8 bases in between. Germline V gene data show CDR1 as SGHTA and CDR2 as FQGNSA. The CDR3 sequence: CASSGHQNTEAFF. The CDR3 DNA reads as TGTGCCAGCAGCGGACATCAGAACACTGAAGCTTTCTTT.

This chain uses TRBV28 with TRBJ2-5; tentatively, D is TRBD1 (6 bases). This CDR3 has 13 residues. Germline values: CDR1 MDHEN, CDR2 SYDVKM. Trimming cost V 4 bases and J 1 base, with 7 bases left between them. CDR3 in DNA: TGTGCCAGCAGTTACAGGGCCCAAGAGACCCAGTACTTC. As protein: CASSYRAQETQYF.

The J gene is TRBJ2-7, the V gene TRBV6-2 or TRBV6-3; TRBD2 is a possible D gene (6 bases). The V end lost 3 bases, the J end lost 1 base, and 7 bases lay between the germline ends. This CDR3 contains 13 residues. Germline-derived CDR1 and CDR2 are MNHEY and SVGEGT. The CDR3 is CASSYAGSYEQYF. Here the CDR3 DNA reads TGTGCCAGCAGTTATGCGGGGTCCTACGAGCAGTACTTC.

This clone was counted a single time. This chain connects TRBV5-1 to TRBJ1-4, with unresolved D. V lost 1 base and J lost 5, with 12 bases in between. Germline CDR1 and CDR2: SGHRS and YFSETQ. The CDR3 runs to 15 residues. The CDR3 protein is CASSLSGGRNEKLFF. CDR3 in DNA: TGCGCCAGCAGCTTGTCGGGCGGACGGAATGAAAAACTGTTTTTT.

The gene calls are TRBV29-1 and TRBJ1-2; D gene ambiguous. V was clipped by 3 bases and J by 1 base, with 6 bases between them. CDR1 and CDR2 (germline): SQVTM, ANQGSEA. The CDR3 extends over 12 amino acids. The CDR3 nucleotides read TGCAGCGTTGATGGAGGTAACTATGGCTACACCTTC. Protein sequence: CSVDGGNYGYTF. Full variable domain (rest looked up from reference TRBV29-1 and TRBJ1-2): SAVISQKPSRDICQRGTSLTIQCQVDSQVTMMFWYRQQPGQSLTLIATANQGSEATYESGFVIDKFPISRPNLTFSTLTVSNMSPEDSSIYLCSVDGGNYGYTFGSGTRLTVV.

The chain uses TRBV11-2 and TRBJ2-5; 11 bases map to TRBD2. Germline V gene data show CDR1 as SGHAT and CDR2 as FQNNGV. J was trimmed by 1 base and V by 6 bases; bases with no gene match: 7. The CDR3 extends over 16 amino acids. The CDR3 reads CASRRIAGGLQETQYF. CDR3 nucleotides: TGTGCCAGCAGGCGTATAGCGGGGGGGCTCCAAGAGACCCAGTACTTC.

The chain joins TRBV3-1 (or the pseudogene TRBV3-2) to TRBJ1-4; D uncertain. CDR3 size: 15 residues. The V end lost 4 bases, the J end lost 1 base, and 10 bases lay between the germline ends. CDR1 and CDR2 (germline): LGHDT, YNNKEL (reference sequence). CDR3 nucleotides: TGTGCCAGCAGCCCCCCCGGATTAACTAATGAAAAACTGTTTTTT. This encodes CASSPPGLTNEKLFF.

This clone was recorded a few times. J is TRBJ1-6 and V is TRBV3-1 (or the pseudogene TRBV3-2); D ambiguous. The CDR3 spans 14 residues. The V end was cut by 0 bases, the J end by 9 bases, with 9 bases between. CDR1 and CDR2 from the germline V gene are LGHDT and YNNKEL (reference sequence). In DNA form, the CDR3 reads TGTGCCAGCAGCCAAGACAGTAATAGTTCACCCCTCCACTTT. This translates into CASSQDSNSSPLHF.

CDR3 in amino acids: CASSLVTGLTYEQYF. In DNA, the CDR3 is TGTGCCAGCAGCTTGGTGACAGGCCTAACCTACGAGCAGTACTTC. The chain joins TRBV5-6 to TRBJ2-7; D might be TRBD1 (6 bases). Trimming left V 0 bases short and J 2 bases short, with 12 bases between. Germline V CDR1 and CDR2: SGHDT, YYEEEE. The CDR3 covers 15 residues. The whole variable domain, filled in from reference TRBV5-6 and TRBJ2-7, reads DAGVTQSPTHLIKTRGQQVTLRCSPKSGHDTVSWYQQALGQGPQFIFQYYEEEERQRGNFPDRFSGHQFPNYSSELNVNALLLGDSALYLCASSLVTGLTYEQYFGPGTRLTVT.

This clone has only one observation. This chain connects TRBV11-2 to TRBJ2-1; TRBD2 matches 9 bases. Unmatched junction bases numbered 6, after V lost 1 base and J lost 2 bases. CDR3 length: 17 amino acids. The germline V gene has CDR1 SGHAT and CDR2 FQNNGV. CDR3: CASSLGPGLAPYNEQFF. CDR3 coding DNA: TGTGCCAGCAGCTTAGGACCGGGACTAGCCCCCTACAATGAGCAGTTCTTC.

The chain links TRBV6-2 or TRBV6-3 to TRBJ2-3; D is unclear. Germline V gene sequence: CDR1 MNHEY, CDR2 SVGEGT. The CDR3 contains 14 residues. V dropped 3 bases and J dropped 3 bases, with 10 bases sitting between them. The CDR3 nucleotides are TGTGCCAGCAGTTATCGTCGTGGAACAGATACGCAGTATTTT. As protein: CASSYRRGTDTQYF.

This clone was detected once. The rearrangement uses TRBV5-1 and TRBJ2-5; 7 bases line up with TRBD2. The CDR3 extends over 15 amino acids. Germline trimming cut 1 base from V and 1 base from J; bases unmatched to any gene: 4. Germline values: CDR1 SGHRS, CDR2 YFSETQ. The CDR3 DNA follows: TGCGCCAGCAGCTTGATCCTAGCGGCCCAAGAGACCCAGTACTTC. Amino acid sequence: CASSLILAAQETQYF.

The gene calls are TRBV20-1 and TRBJ2-4, with D possibly being TRBD1 (6 bases). Germline values: CDR1 DFQATT, CDR2 SNEGSKA (reference sequence). Trimming took off 3 bases at V and 4 bases at J, with 10 bases between the two ends. The CDR3 totals 13 residues. The CDR3 spells CSASTGSKNIQYF. CDR3 coding DNA: TGCAGTGCTAGTACAGGGTCAAAAAACATTCAGTACTTC.

V gene TRBV19 combines with J gene TRBJ2-2; D tentatively fits TRBD1 or TRBD2 (5 bases each). The V gene lost 6 bases and the J gene lost 13 bases, with 15 bases spanning the gap. This CDR3 has 12 residues. Germline V gene lookup returns CDR1 LNHDA and CDR2 SQIVND (reference sequence). The CDR3 sequence is CASSQGEYRLFF. The CDR3 region has the DNA TGTGCCAGTAGCCAAGGGGAGTATAGGCTGTTTTTT.

V and J are TRBV6-2 or TRBV6-3 and TRBJ2-1; TRBD2 matches at 14 bases. V dropped 6 bases and J dropped 7; count of bases not matched to a gene: 8. The CDR3 is made up of 16 amino acids. Per the germline V gene, CDR1 is MNHEY and CDR2 is SVGEGT. CDR3 sequence: CASSRGGLAGANEQFF. The CDR3, as DNA: TGTGCCAGCAGCAGGGGGGGACTAGCGGGGGCAAATGAGCAGTTCTTC.

This chain joins TRBV11-2 and TRBJ2-6; no firm D call. This CDR3 comprises 17 residues. Germline-derived CDR1 and CDR2 are SGHAT and FQNNGV. Trimming took 3 bases from V and 2 from J, leaving 14 bases between them. CDR3 in DNA: TGTGCCAGCAGCTTGTTGAGGACGGATGCTGGGGCCAACGTCCTGACTTTC. This codes for CASSLLRTDAGANVLTF.

The chain links TRBV5-1 to TRBJ2-3, with 8 bases fitting TRBD1. Germline assignment: CDR1 SGHRS and CDR2 YFSETQ. The CDR3 spans 16 residues. Trimming cost V 4 bases and J 1 base; bases outside gene matches: 8. CDR3 loop: CASSRTPGQGTDTQYF. CDR3 DNA: TGCGCCAGCAGCCGGACCCCGGGACAGGGCACAGATACGCAGTATTTT.

The chain links TRBV7-2 to TRBJ1-2; D perhaps matches TRBD1 (6 bases). The CDR3 spans 13 residues. The germline V gene has CDR1 SGHTA and CDR2 FQGNSA. The V and J ends lost 5 bases and 5 bases respectively, with 12 bases between them. CDR3 DNA sequence: TGTGCCAGCAGCCCCTGGACAGTTTATGGCTACACCTTC. Translated: CASSPWTVYGYTF.

This sequence joins TRBV5-1 and TRBJ1-1; D is ambiguous. Trimming stripped 0 bases from V and 1 base from J, with 7 bases between. The CDR3 is 14 residues long. Germline assignment: CDR1 SGHRS and CDR2 YFSETQ. DNA for the CDR3: TGCGCCAGCAGCTTGGCCCCATCGAACACTGAAGCTTTCTTT. Translation gives CASSLAPSNTEAFF.